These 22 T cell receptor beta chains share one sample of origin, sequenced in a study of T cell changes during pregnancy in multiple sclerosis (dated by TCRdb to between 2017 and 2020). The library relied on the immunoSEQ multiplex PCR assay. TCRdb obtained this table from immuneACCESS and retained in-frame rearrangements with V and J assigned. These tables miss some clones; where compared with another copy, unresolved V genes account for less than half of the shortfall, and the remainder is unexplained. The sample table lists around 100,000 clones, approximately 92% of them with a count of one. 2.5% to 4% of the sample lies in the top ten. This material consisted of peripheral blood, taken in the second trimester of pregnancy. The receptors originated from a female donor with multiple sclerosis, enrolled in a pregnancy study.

CDR3 nucleotides: TGTGCCAGCAGTGAAGGGACAGGGCCTGTCCATAGCAATCAGCCCCAGCATTTT. Protein: CASSEGTGPVHSNQPQHF. This sequence joins TRBV6-1 and TRBJ1-5; 8 bases agree with TRBD1. J gave up 0 bases and V 1 base, and 8 bases lay outside the gene matches. CDR1 and CDR2 from the germline V gene are MNHNS and SASEGT. The CDR3 extends over 18 amino acids.

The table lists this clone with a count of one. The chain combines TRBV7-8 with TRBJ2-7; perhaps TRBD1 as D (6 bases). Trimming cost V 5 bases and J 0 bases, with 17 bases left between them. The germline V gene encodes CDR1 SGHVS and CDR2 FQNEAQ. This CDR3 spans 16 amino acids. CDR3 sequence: CASSPRPTGSSYEQYF. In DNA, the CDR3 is TGTGCCAGCAGCCCCCGACCGACAGGCTCCTCCTACGAGCAGTACTTC.

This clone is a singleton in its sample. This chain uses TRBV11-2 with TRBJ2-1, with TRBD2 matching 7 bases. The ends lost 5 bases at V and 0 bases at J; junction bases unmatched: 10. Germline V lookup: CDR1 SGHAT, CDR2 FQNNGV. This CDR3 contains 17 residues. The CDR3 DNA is TGTGCCAGCAGCATTCCGGGGCTAGCGGACTCCTACAATGAGCAGTTCTTC. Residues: CASSIPGLADSYNEQFF.

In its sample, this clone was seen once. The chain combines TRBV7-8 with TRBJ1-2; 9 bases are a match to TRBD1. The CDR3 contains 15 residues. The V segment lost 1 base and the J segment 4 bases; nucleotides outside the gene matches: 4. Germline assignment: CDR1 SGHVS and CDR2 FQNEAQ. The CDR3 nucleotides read TGTGCCAGCAGCTTAGGTACAGGGGGCTCCTATGGCTACACCTTC. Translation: CASSLGTGGSYGYTF. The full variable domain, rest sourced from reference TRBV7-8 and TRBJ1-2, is GAGVSQSPRYKVAKRGQDVALRCDPISGHVSLFWYQQALGQGPEFLTYFQNEAQLDKSGLPSDRFFAERPEGSVSTLKIQRTQQEDSAVYLCASSLGTGGSYGYTFGSGTRLTVV.

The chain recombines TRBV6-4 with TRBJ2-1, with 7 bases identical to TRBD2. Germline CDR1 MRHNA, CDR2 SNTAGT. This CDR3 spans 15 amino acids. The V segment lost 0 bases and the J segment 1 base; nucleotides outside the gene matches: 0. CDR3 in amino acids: CASSDSSGSYNEQFF. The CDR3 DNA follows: TGTGCCAGCAGTGACTCTAGCGGGTCCTACAATGAGCAGTTCTTC.

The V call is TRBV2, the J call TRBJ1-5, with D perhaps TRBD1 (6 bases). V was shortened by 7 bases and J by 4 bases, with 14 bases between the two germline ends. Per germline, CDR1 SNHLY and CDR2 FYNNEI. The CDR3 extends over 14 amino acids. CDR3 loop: CASNYLQGNQPQHF. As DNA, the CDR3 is TGTGCCAGCAATTATCTGCAGGGGAATCAGCCCCAGCATTTT.

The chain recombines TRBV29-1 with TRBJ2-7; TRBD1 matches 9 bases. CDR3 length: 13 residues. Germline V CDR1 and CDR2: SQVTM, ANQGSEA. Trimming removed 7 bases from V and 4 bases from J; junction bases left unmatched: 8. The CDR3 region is CSAGSGQGYEQYF. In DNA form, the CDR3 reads TGCAGCGCTGGGTCCGGACAGGGGTACGAGCAGTACTTC.

The CDR3 reads CASCKGVWVASDEQYF. Written as DNA, the CDR3 is TGTGCCAGCTGTAAGGGAGTGTGGGTAGCTTCGGACGAGCAGTACTTC. This chain uses TRBV6-6 with TRBJ2-7; D may be TRBD2 (5 bases). Germline-derived CDR1 and CDR2 are MNHNY and SVGAGI (reference sequence). The CDR3 totals 16 residues. V lost 8 bases, J lost 5 bases, and 25 bases lay in between.

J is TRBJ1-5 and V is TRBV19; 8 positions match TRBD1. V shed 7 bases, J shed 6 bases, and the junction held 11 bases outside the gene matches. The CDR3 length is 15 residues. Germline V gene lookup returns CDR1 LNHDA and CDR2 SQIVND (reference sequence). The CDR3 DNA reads TGTGCCAGTAAGGGACAGGCATCTGTAAGTCAGCCCCAGCATTTT. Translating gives CASKGQASVSQPQHF.

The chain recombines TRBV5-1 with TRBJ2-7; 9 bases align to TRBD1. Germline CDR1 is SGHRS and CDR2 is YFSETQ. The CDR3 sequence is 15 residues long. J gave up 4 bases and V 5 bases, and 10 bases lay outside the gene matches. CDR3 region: CASSSGTGIFYEQYF. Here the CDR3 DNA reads TGCGCCAGCAGTTCCGGGACAGGGATTTTTTACGAGCAGTACTTC.

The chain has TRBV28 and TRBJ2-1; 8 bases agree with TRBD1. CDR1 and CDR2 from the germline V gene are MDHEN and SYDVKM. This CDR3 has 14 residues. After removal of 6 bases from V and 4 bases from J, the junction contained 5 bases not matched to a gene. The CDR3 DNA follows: TGTGCCAGCAGGACAGGGGTAGTGTACAATGAGCAGTTCTTC. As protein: CASRTGVVYNEQFF.

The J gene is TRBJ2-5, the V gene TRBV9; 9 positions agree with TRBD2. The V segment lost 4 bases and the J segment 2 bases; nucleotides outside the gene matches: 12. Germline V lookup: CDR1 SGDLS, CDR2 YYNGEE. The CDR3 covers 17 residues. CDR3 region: CASSPYSGSWKQETQYF. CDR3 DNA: TGTGCCAGCAGCCCCTATAGCGGGAGTTGGAAACAAGAGACCCAGTACTTC.

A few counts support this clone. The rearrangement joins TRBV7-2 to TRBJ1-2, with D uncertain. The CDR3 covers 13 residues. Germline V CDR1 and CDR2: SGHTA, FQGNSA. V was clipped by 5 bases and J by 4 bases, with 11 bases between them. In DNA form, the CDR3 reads TGTGCCAGCAGCCCTTCCCAGGTCTATGGCTACACCTTC. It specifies CASSPSQVYGYTF.

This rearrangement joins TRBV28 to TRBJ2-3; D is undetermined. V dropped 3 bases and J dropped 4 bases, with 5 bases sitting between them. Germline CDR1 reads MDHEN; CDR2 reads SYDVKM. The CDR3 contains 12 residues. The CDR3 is CASSFSPDTQYF. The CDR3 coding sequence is TGTGCCAGCAGTTTCTCTCCAGATACGCAGTATTTT.

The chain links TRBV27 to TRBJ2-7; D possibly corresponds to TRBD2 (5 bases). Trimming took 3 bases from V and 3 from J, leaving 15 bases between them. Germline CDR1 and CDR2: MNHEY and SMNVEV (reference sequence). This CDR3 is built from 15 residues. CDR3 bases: TGTGCCAGCAGTTTTCAGGCTGGGAGAGGCTACGAGCAGTACTTC. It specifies CASSFQAGRGYEQYF.

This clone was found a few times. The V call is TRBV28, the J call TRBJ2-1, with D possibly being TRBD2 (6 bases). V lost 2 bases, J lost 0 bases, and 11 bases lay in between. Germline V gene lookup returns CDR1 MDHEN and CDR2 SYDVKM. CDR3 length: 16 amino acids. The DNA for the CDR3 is TGTGCCAGCAGTTTAGGGGGACTGAGCTCCTACAATGAGCAGTTCTTC. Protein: CASSLGGLSSYNEQFF.

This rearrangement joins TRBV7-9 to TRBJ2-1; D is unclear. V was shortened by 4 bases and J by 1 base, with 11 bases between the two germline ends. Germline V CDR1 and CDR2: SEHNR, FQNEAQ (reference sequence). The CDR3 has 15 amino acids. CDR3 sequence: CASSSKRPSYNEQFF. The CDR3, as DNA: TGTGCCAGCAGCTCCAAGCGTCCTTCCTACAATGAGCAGTTCTTC.

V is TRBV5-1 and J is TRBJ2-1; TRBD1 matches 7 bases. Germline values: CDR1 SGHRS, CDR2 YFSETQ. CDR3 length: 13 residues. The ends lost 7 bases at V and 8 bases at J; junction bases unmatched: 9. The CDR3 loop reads CASRIPDRHEQFF. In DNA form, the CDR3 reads TGCGCCAGCCGAATCCCGGACAGGCATGAGCAGTTCTTC.

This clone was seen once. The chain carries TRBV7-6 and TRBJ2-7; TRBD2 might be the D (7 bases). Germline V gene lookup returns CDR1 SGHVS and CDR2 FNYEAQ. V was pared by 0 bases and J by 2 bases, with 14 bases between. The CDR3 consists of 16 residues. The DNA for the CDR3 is TGTGCCAGCAGCTTAGCGGGGGCGGGAGTGCCCTACGAGCAGTACTTC. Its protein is CASSLAGAGVPYEQYF.

CDR3 protein: CASRGENKNIQYF. The CDR3 DNA is TGTGCCAGCAGGGGAGAGAACAAAAACATTCAGTACTTC. The V call is TRBV6-6, the J call TRBJ2-4, with D maybe TRBD2 (5 bases). Trimming took 6 bases from V and 3 from J, leaving 9 bases between them. Germline values: CDR1 MNHNY, CDR2 SVGAGI (reference sequence). The CDR3 is 13 residues long.

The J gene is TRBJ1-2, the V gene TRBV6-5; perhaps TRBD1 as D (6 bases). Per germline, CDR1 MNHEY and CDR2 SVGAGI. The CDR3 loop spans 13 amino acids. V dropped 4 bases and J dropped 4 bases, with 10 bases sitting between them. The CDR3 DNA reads TGTGCCAGCAGTTCGGACAGAATCTATGGCTACACCTTC. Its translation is CASSSDRIYGYTF.

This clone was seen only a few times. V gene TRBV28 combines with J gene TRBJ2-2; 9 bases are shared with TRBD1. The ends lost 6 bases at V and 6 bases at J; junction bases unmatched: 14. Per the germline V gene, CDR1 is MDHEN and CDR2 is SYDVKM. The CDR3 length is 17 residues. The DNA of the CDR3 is TGTGCCAGCAGCCAATCCGGGACAGGGCCGGCTTCCGGGGAGCTGTTTTTT. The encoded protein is CASSQSGTGPASGELFF.